The 20 T cell receptor beta chains below were found in one sample sequenced in a study of cytomegalovirus exposure and HLA in healthy donors. Sequencing used immunoSEQ multiplex PCR; TCRdb keeps in-frame clones, though not all of them. The table includes approximately 210,000 clones, around 88% detected once. The material sequenced was PBMCs. Source of these receptors: a woman aged 18-29 years in good health and CMV-seronegative.

In its sample, this clone is medium-sized. This chain joins TRBV28 and TRBJ2-1; 7 bases fit TRBD1. The CDR3 extends over 12 amino acids. Germline V gene sequence: CDR1 MDHEN, CDR2 SYDVKM. V lost 9 bases and J lost 8; bases outside the gene matches: 7. The CDR3 coding sequence is TGTGCCAGGACAGGGTGTAGAGATGAGCAGTTCTTC. It specifies CARTGCRDEQFF.

V is TRBV4-1 and J is TRBJ2-7; D possibly corresponds to TRBD1 (6 bases). CDR1 MGHRA and CDR2 YSYEKL come from the germline V gene. The V and J ends lost 3 bases and 2 bases respectively, with 17 bases between them. The CDR3 is 16 amino acids. CDR3 sequence (DNA): TGCGCCAGCAGCCAGGAATCAGGGGTATGGACCTACGAGCAGTACTTC. Amino acid sequence: CASSQESGVWTYEQYF.

The chain links TRBV6-4 to TRBJ2-1, with 10 bases fitting TRBD1. Germline V lookup: CDR1 MRHNA, CDR2 SNTAGT. The CDR3 length is 14 residues. V dropped 6 bases and J dropped 6; count of bases not matched to a gene: 5. The chain's CDR3 is CASSGTGEGNEQFF. The CDR3 nucleotides are TGTGCCAGCAGCGGGACAGGGGAGGGCAATGAGCAGTTCTTC.

The V gene is TRBV6-6, the J gene TRBJ1-5; 7 bases match TRBD1. V lost 6 bases and J lost 9; bases outside the gene matches: 8. The CDR3 extends over 13 amino acids. CDR1 MNHNY and CDR2 SVGAGI come from the germline V gene (reference sequence). The CDR3 loop reads CASSPTGYGPQHF. CDR3 DNA: TGTGCCAGCAGCCCGACAGGGTATGGGCCCCAGCATTTT.

V is TRBV27 and J is TRBJ2-3; TRBD2 might be the D (5 bases). Germline loops: CDR1 MNHEY, CDR2 SMNVEV (reference sequence). V lost 7 bases, J lost 2 bases, and 13 bases lay in between. There are 14 residues in the CDR3. The CDR3 loop is CASKPSDYTDTQYF. CDR3 sequence (DNA): TGTGCCAGCAAACCGTCTGACTACACAGATACGCAGTATTTT.

This clone was recorded only once. The J gene is TRBJ2-5, the V gene TRBV7-2, with 11 bases aligning to TRBD2. Per germline, CDR1 SGHTA and CDR2 FQGNSA. Losses at the gene ends were 4 bases for V and 5 bases for J; bases not matched to a gene: 0. This CDR3 comprises 13 residues. The DNA for the CDR3 is TGTGCCAGCAGCTGGACTAGCGGGGAGACCCAGTACTTC. Protein: CASSWTSGETQYF.

Concerning this clone: One end of the junction varies from germline; a read error may be responsible. The chain joins TRBV6-1 to TRBJ2-3, with 8 bases aligning to TRBD1. The CDR3 consists of 14 residues. Germline CDR1 reads MNHNS; CDR2 reads SASEGT. DNA of the CDR3: TGTGCCAGCACTGAAAGGACAGGGACAGATACGCAGTATTTT. Protein product: CASTERTGTDTQYF.

This rearrangement joins TRBV10-3 to TRBJ2-6, with D possibly matching TRBD2 (5 bases). CDR3 length: 17 amino acids. Trimming left V 6 bases short and J 4 bases short, with 19 bases between. CDR1 and CDR2 (germline): ENHRY, SYGVKD. This CDR3 reads CAIRRVAGLPGANVLTF. DNA for the CDR3: TGTGCCATCAGGAGGGTGGCAGGCCTCCCCGGGGCCAACGTCCTGACTTTC.

The V call is TRBV7-9, the J call TRBJ2-1, with 7 bases matching TRBD1. Germline assignment: CDR1 SEHNR and CDR2 FQNEAQ (reference sequence). This CDR3 comprises 15 residues. J lost 5 bases, V lost 1 base, and 5 bases had no gene match. The CDR3 sequence is CASSLGTGFNNEQFF. In DNA form, the CDR3 reads TGTGCCAGCAGCTTAGGGACAGGATTTAACAATGAGCAGTTCTTC.

J is TRBJ2-2 and V is TRBV5-4, with a tentative D call TRBD1 (8 bases). The germline gives CDR1 SGHNT, CDR2 YYREEE (reference sequence). Trimming shortened V by 4 bases and J by 5 bases, and 21 bases separated the two germline ends. The CDR3 is 17 amino acids. For the CDR3, the DNA is TGTGCCAGCAGCCCCCGGCCGACAGGGGAGGGGACCGGGGAGCTGTTTTTT. Translating it yields CASSPRPTGEGTGELFF. The complete variable domain, with remaining parts taken from reference TRBV5-4 and TRBJ2-2, reads ETGVTQSPTHLIKTRGQQVTLRCSSQSGHNTVSWYQQALGQGPQFIFQYYREEENGRGNFPPRFSGLQFPNYSSELNVNALELDDSALYLCASSPRPTGEGTGELFFGEGSRLTVL.

The rearrangement links TRBV18 to TRBJ2-2; possibly TRBD2 for D (5 bases). The germline gives CDR1 KGHSH, CDR2 LQKENI. CDR3 length: 16 amino acids. Trimming stripped 3 bases from V and 5 bases from J, with 16 bases between. The CDR3 DNA reads TGTGCCAGCTCACCCGCACCACCCGGGGTTACCGGGGAGCTGTTTTTT. Protein sequence: CASSPAPPGVTGELFF.

This chain uses TRBV19 with TRBJ2-1; a possible D gene is TRBD1 (6 bases). From germline, CDR1 is LNHDA and CDR2 SQIVND (reference sequence). The CDR3 extends over 14 amino acids. V lost 11 bases and J 7 bases, leaving 21 bases between the germline ends. CDR3 in DNA: TGTGCCGCTATAACTCCGGGACACGAGAATGAGCAGTTCTTC. Encoded protein: CAAITPGHENEQFF.

The chain carries TRBV4-1 and TRBJ2-7, with a possible D match to TRBD2 (5 bases). The CDR3 spans 16 residues. V lost 1 base and J lost 0, with 13 bases in between. Germline lookup yields CDR1 MGHRA and CDR2 YSYEKL. The CDR3, as DNA: TGCGCCAGCAGCCAAGTGGTAGCGCCTAGCTCCTACGAGCAGTACTTC. Protein: CASSQVVAPSSYEQYF.

In its sample, this clone was seen once. The junction and the germline gene differ at one end; a read error may be behind it. This CDR3 is CASSLGDSNNEQFF. The CDR3 bases are TGTGCCAGCAGTTTGGGGGACTCCAACAATGAGCAGTTCTTC. The V gene is TRBV27, the J gene TRBJ2-1; weak D call: TRBD2 (6 bases). The germline CDR1 and CDR2 sequences are MNHEY and SMNVEV (reference sequence). The CDR3 runs to 14 residues.

This chain uses TRBV27 with TRBJ2-1; a weak D match, TRBD1 (6 bases). V was cut by 5 bases and J by 3 bases, with 14 bases left in between. Germline V gene lookup returns CDR1 MNHEY and CDR2 SMNVEV (reference sequence). The CDR3 has 15 residues. This CDR3 is CASSLRGKSYNEQFF. DNA for the CDR3: TGTGCCAGCAGTCTCAGGGGAAAAAGCTACAATGAGCAGTTCTTC.

Only a few counts were recorded for this clone. This chain links TRBV6-1 with TRBJ2-7; D is possibly TRBD2 (5 bases). Trimming cost V 8 bases and J 2 bases, with 16 bases left between them. The CDR3 contains 14 residues. CDR1 and CDR2 from the germline V gene are MNHNS and SASEGT. CDR3 bases: TGTGCCAGCCTTGGGGTCCGGGGAACCTACGAGCAGTACTTC. This gives the protein CASLGVRGTYEQYF.

This chain links TRBV4-1 with TRBJ1-2; maybe TRBD1 (6 bases). V gave up 1 base and J gave up 3 bases, with 12 bases separating them. The CDR3 is 15 amino acids. The germline CDR1 and CDR2 sequences are MGHRA and YSYEKL. The CDR3 reads CASSQAVNRDYGYTF. In DNA form, the CDR3 reads TGCGCCAGCAGCCAAGCTGTGAACAGGGACTATGGCTACACCTTC.

About this clone: Different DNA sequences within this sample yield the same CDR3. This chain connects TRBV27 to TRBJ2-7, with TRBD2 identical over 14 bases. Germline V lookup: CDR1 MNHEY, CDR2 SMNVEV (reference sequence). This CDR3 is 15 amino acids long. V shed 5 bases, J shed 4 bases, and the junction held 4 bases outside the gene matches. The CDR3 coding sequence is TGTGCCAGCAGTCCGGGGACTAGCGGGAGATACGAGCAGTACTTC. Translating gives CASSPGTSGRYEQYF.

The chain has TRBV6-5 and TRBJ1-2; 10 bases fit TRBD1. The CDR3 spans 16 residues. With 4 bases clipped from V and 5 bases from J, the junction kept 10 bases outside the gene matches. The germline gives CDR1 MNHEY, CDR2 SVGAGI. The CDR3 protein is CASSFFGTGVGYGYTF. CDR3 sequence (DNA): TGTGCCAGCAGTTTCTTCGGGACAGGGGTTGGTTATGGCTACACCTTC.

The V call is TRBV9, the J call TRBJ1-1, with 8 bases fitting TRBD1. The J segment lost 1 base and the V segment lost 0 bases, leaving 2 bases of the junction unmatched. Germline V CDR1 and CDR2: SGDLS, YYNGEE. The CDR3 runs 15 residues. The CDR3 bases are TGTGCCAGCAGCGTAGGCGGGACAGGGAACACTGAAGCTTTCTTT. It translates to CASSVGGTGNTEAFF.